The T cell receptor (beta chain) under discussion was sequenced for a study of blood T cell repertoires in COVID-19. TCRdb keeps only in-frame clones here, not all; method: immunoSEQ multiplex PCR. The sample lists fewer than 200,000 clones, almost 85% occurring once. Trimming removed 3 bases from V and 4 bases from J; junction bases left unmatched: 6. Germline CDR1 and CDR2: GTSNPN and SVGIG (reference sequence). This CDR3 comprises 15 residues. This chain links TRBV30 with TRBJ2-7, with 13 bases lining up with TRBD2. The sequenced sample consisted of peripheral blood. This TCR was recovered from a man aged 35 to 55 who had recovered from COVID-19. CDR3 coding DNA: TGTGCCTGGAGACTAGCGGGAGGGCCGGGATACGAGCAGTACTTC. Residues: CAWRLAGGPGYEQYF.